A selection of T cell receptor beta chains follows, all from one sample in a study of Tregs in tolerant kidney transplant recipients. Libraries were prepared by immunoSEQ multiplex PCR; TCRdb keeps only in-frame clonotypes and omits some of them. The data show more than 60,000 clones, over 75% seen once. The sequenced sample was Tregs from blood, obtained before the transplant. The source of these receptors is a human donor who received a combined kidney and bone marrow transplant. The CDR3 runs from the conserved cysteine through the conserved F or W. Fields, in order: D gene, V gene, clone size, J gene, CDR3 DNA, CDR3 protein. The D gene is left open where the match is weak. Size values are once, few and many counts, or a class for expanded clones, and some rows have none.

-,TRBV7-2,-,TRBJ1-1,TGTGCCAGCAGCTCCTACAGGGTAAACACTGAAGCTTTCTTT,CASSSYRVNTEAFF
TRBD1,TRBV10-1,-,TRBJ2-5,TGCGCCAGCAGGTTTCAGGGGGCGCAGGAGACCCAGTACTTC,CASRFQGAQETQYF
TRBD2,TRBV7-9,once,TRBJ2-3,TGTGCCAGCAGCCTGACTAGCGGGGGCGCAGATACGCAGTATTTT,CASSLTSGGADTQYF
-,TRBV30,-,TRBJ2-1,TGTGCCTGGAGGGGAACAGTTTACAATGAGCAGTTCTTC,CAWRGTVYNEQFF
-,TRBV20-1,-,TRBJ2-3,TGCAGTGCCAAACGAGGGGATACGCAGTATTTT,CSAKRGDTQYF
-,TRBV30,-,TRBJ1-1,TGTGCCTGGGGTTGGCCCCGGGGCACTGAAGCTTTCTTT,CAWGWPRGTEAFF
-,TRBV7-2,-,TRBJ1-1,TGTGCCAGCAGCGCCATCCAGGTAACTGAAGCTTTCTTT,CASSAIQVTEAFF
-,TRBV10-2,-,TRBJ2-7,TGCGCCAGCAGTGAGTCGGGCAGGAGTTCGCAGTACTTC,CASSESGRSSQYF
-,TRBV28,-,TRBJ1-1,TGTGCCAGCAGTTCACCCCGGAGGGGAACTGAAGCTTTCTTT,CASSSPRRGTEAFF
TRBD2,TRBV11-2,-,TRBJ2-1,TGTGCCAGCAGCTGGGGGGGTTACAATGAGCAGTTCTTC,CASSWGGYNEQFF
-,TRBV10-3,-,TRBJ1-6,TGTGCCATCAGTACACAGGGTTCGGATTCACCCCTCCACTTT,CAISTQGSDSPLHF
-,TRBV5-1,-,TRBJ2-3,TGCGCCAGCAGCGGGGGACTCACAGATACGCAGTATTTT,CASSGGLTDTQYF
TRBD1,TRBV5-1,-,TRBJ2-7,TGCGCCAGCAGCTTGGCCGGGGGACAGGGGACCTACGAGCAGTACTTC,CASSLAGGQGTYEQYF
TRBD2,TRBV5-7,-,TRBJ2-5,TGTGCCAGCAGCTTGGCGGCTAGCGGGGGGCAAGAGACCCAGTACTTC,CASSLAASGGQETQYF
-,TRBV11-3,few,TRBJ1-3,TGTGCCAGCAGCTTTGGGACGGCTGGAAACACCATATATTTT,CASSFGTAGNTIYF
-,TRBV6-6,-,TRBJ2-1,TGTGCCAGCAGTTACGAGGACGGACTCTACAATGAGCAGTTCTTC,CASSYEDGLYNEQFF
-,TRBV19,-,TRBJ2-7,TGTGCCAGTAGTATGACGGGACACACCTACGAGCAGTACTTC,CASSMTGHTYEQYF
-,TRBV9,-,TRBJ2-3,TGTGCTAGCAGCCCCGGACTTCCCCTAGATACGCAGTATTTT,CASSPGLPLDTQYF
TRBD1,TRBV6-5,-,TRBJ1-2,TGTGCCAGCAGTACGACAGGGGGCTACACCTTC,CASSTTGGYTF
-,TRBV5-5,-,TRBJ2-7,TGTGCCAGCAACCCAACCGCTGGGGAGCAGTACTTC,CASNPTAGEQYF
-,TRBV9,-,TRBJ2-3,TGTGCCAGCAGCGTCCTGGGACCGAGCACAGATACGCAGTATTTT,CASSVLGPSTDTQYF
-,TRBV5-1,-,TRBJ2-5,TGCGCCAGCAGCTTGATTTACGGGGGCCGAGAGACCCAGTACTTC,CASSLIYGGRETQYF
-,TRBV6-1,-,TRBJ1-4,TGTGCCAGCAGTGAAGCGCAGGGGTATGAAAAACTGTTTTTT,CASSEAQGYEKLFF
-,TRBV7-2,-,TRBJ1-2,TGTGCCAGCAGCTTAAACCCACAGACGTACGGCTACACCTTC,CASSLNPQTYGYTF
TRBD1,TRBV6-1,-,TRBJ1-1,TGTGCCAGCAGTCCGACAGGGTTGACTGAAGCTTTCTTT,CASSPTGLTEAFF
-,TRBV5-1,once,TRBJ1-1,TGCGCCAGCAGCGTCTCCGGGACAACCCGGGGGGACACTGAAGCTTTCTTT,CASSVSGTTRGDTEAFF
-,TRBV28,once,TRBJ1-2,TGTGCCAGCACCTGGGGTGGTGGCTACACCTTC,CASTWGGGYTF
-,TRBV19,-,TRBJ2-1,TGTGCCAGTAGTATCCACATCCGGGGGTCCTCCTACAATGAGCAGTTCTTC,CASSIHIRGSSYNEQFF
TRBD1,TRBV4-1,once,TRBJ1-1,TGCGCCAGCAGCCTATTGGGACAGCCGAACACTGAAGCTTTCTTT,CASSLLGQPNTEAFF
-,TRBV6-6,-,TRBJ1-2,TGTGCCAGCAGTCGGGCTCTTGCTGACTATGGCTACACCTTC,CASSRALADYGYTF
-,TRBV16,once,TRBJ2-3,TGTGCCAGCAGCCAATCACCCCTCCTGGGGAATACGCAGTATTTT,CASSQSPLLGNTQYF
-,TRBV5-5,-,TRBJ1-2,TGTGCCAGCAGCTTGGTCGGGGTTCGCGGCTACACCTTC,CASSLVGVRGYTF
-,TRBV4-3,-,TRBJ2-3,TGCGCCAGCAGCCAAAATTCCCAGACAGATACGCAGTATTTT,CASSQNSQTDTQYF
TRBD1,TRBV5-1,-,TRBJ1-1,TGCGCCAGCAGCTTGGGGACAGGGAACACTGAAGCTTTCTTT,CASSLGTGNTEAFF
-,TRBV28,-,TRBJ2-7,TGTGCCAGCAGTTTCCCCAGGTACCCCTACGAGCAGTACTTC,CASSFPRYPYEQYF
-,TRBV12-5,few,TRBJ2-7,TGTGCTAGTGGTTCCACCATACGGGGCTTCACCTACGAGCAGTACTTC,CASGSTIRGFTYEQYF
-,TRBV6-5,-,TRBJ1-2,TGTGCCAGCAGTTACTCTGCCGTAGGGACTTATGGCTACACCTTC,CASSYSAVGTYGYTF
TRBD2,TRBV5-4,-,TRBJ2-7,TGTGCCAGCAGCCCCGGGACTAGCGGGAGGGCGGGATACGAGCAGTACTTC,CASSPGTSGRAGYEQYF
TRBD1,TRBV28,-,TRBJ1-4,TGTGCCAGCAGTCCGGCGGTGGGAAGACCGAACAGGGGGACCGATGAAAAACTGTTTTTT,CASSPAVGRPNRGTDEKLFF
TRBD1,TRBV7-6,-,TRBJ2-5,TGTGCCAGCACCCTCAACCCAGGGACAGGGGCCCAAGAGACCCAGTACTTC,CASTLNPGTGAQETQYF
-,TRBV19,-,TRBJ2-3,TGTGCCAGTGGATTGGGGGCAGCAGATACGCAGTATTTT,CASGLGAADTQYF
-,TRBV7-2,-,TRBJ1-1,TGTGCCAGCAGGGGAATGGGGGGCACTGAAGCTTTCTTT,CASRGMGGTEAFF
-,TRBV20-1,-,TRBJ1-1,TGCAGTGCTATAACTAACACTGAAGCTTTCTTT,CSAITNTEAFF
-,TRBV2,-,TRBJ2-6,TGTGCCAGCACGAGCTCTGGGGCCAACGTCCTGACTTTC,CASTSSGANVLTF
-,TRBV7-6,-,TRBJ2-7,TGTGCCAGCAGCTTTGGGGCCTCCTACGAGCAGTACTTC,CASSFGASYEQYF
-,TRBV5-1,-,TRBJ1-6,TGCGCCAGCAGCTGGCAGGGTTGGGATTCACCCCTCCACTTT,CASSWQGWDSPLHF
-,TRBV27,-,TRBJ1-4,TGTGCCAGCAGTCCTGTAGGGGTAAATGAAAAACTGTTTTTT,CASSPVGVNEKLFF
TRBD2,TRBV7-2,-,TRBJ2-7,TGTGCCAGCAGCTTAGTGGGACGACTAGCGGGAGGGCCTTCCTACGAGCAGTACTTC,CASSLVGRLAGGPSYEQYF